Below are 31 T cell receptor beta chains sequenced from a single sample in a study of blood T cells in healthy people across ages. The authors ran a second PCR of about 6 to 11 cycles using a sample-barcoded 5' primer and a J-beta primer mix. From the 5' RACE reads, TCRdb called clonotypes with MiXCR, one entry per CDR3 protein. Among roughly 1,500,000 distinct CDR3 sequences, 42% were seen once, and the ten largest hold less than 8%. The sample consisted of blood. The receptors come from a woman aged 18-29 years in good health.

The chain combines TRBV19 with TRBJ2-6, with 10 bases identical to TRBD2. The ends lost 5 bases at V and 1 base at J; junction bases unmatched: 8. CDR3 length: 18 amino acids. In germline, CDR1 is LNHDA, CDR2 SQIVND (reference sequence). The CDR3 nucleotides are TGTGCCAGTAGTGCCAGGGCTAGCGGGGGTTCTGGGGCCAACGTCCTGACTTTC. Protein product: CASSARASGGSGANVLTF.

This clonotype was observed a single time. The chain carries TRBV6-1 and TRBJ1-6, with D unclear. The CDR3 runs 14 residues. Germline V gene lookup returns CDR1 MNHNS and CDR2 SASEGT. V gave up 7 bases and J gave up 5 bases, with 12 bases separating them. The CDR3 here is CASTPQEDNSPLHF. In nucleotides, the CDR3 is TGTGCCAGCACTCCTCAGGAAGATAATTCACCCCTCCACTTT.

The chain carries TRBV7-3 and TRBJ2-3, with TRBD2 identical over 7 bases. Trimming at V came to 6 bases and at J to 2 bases, leaving 5 bases not matched to a gene. The germline V gene encodes CDR1 SGHTA and CDR2 FQGTGA. This CDR3 is 14 amino acids long. The CDR3 bases are TGTGCCAGCAGGGCGGGGGTCCACACAGATACGCAGTATTTT. Protein sequence: CASRAGVHTDTQYF. The full variable domain, in which reference TRBV7-3 and TRBJ2-3 provide the parts outside the CDR3, is GAGVSQTPSNKVTEKGKYVELRCDPISGHTALYWYRQSLGQGPEFLIYFQGTGAADDSGLPNDRFFAVRPEGSVSTLKIQRTERGDSAVYLCASRAGVHTDTQYFGPGTRLTVL.

This clonotype was picked up a small number of times. This chain links TRBV20-1 with TRBJ2-4; 10 bases align to TRBD2. The V and J ends lost 0 bases and 7 bases, in that order; junction bases with no gene match: 9. This CDR3 region has 16 residues. Germline CDR1 and CDR2: DFQATT and SNEGSKA (reference sequence). The CDR3 sequence: CSARERRTSGPNIQYF. CDR3 DNA: TGCAGTGCTAGAGAAAGGCGGACTAGCGGCCCGAACATTCAGTACTTC.

The table lists this clonotype with a few counts. The CDR3 DNA follows: TGTGCCAGCCTCCCCCAGGGCAGGGAGGGTTCAGATACGCAGTATTTT. This gives the protein CASLPQGREGSDTQYF. The chain couples TRBV12-3 or TRBV12-4 to TRBJ2-3, with 7 bases lining up with TRBD2. With 8 bases clipped from V and 4 bases from J, the junction kept 15 bases outside the gene matches. The CDR3 spans 16 residues.

The DNA of the CDR3 is TGCGCCAGCAGCCAAGATGTCGACGGCTTAAACTATGGCTACACCTTC. Protein: CASSQDVDGLNYGYTF. The V and J genes are TRBV4-1 and TRBJ1-2; D gene unclear. Germline lookup yields CDR1 MGHRA and CDR2 YSYEKL. The CDR3 contains 16 residues. The V and J ends lost 0 bases and 2 bases respectively, with 13 bases between them.

The chain employs TRBV6-5 and TRBJ2-2; D ambiguous. The CDR3 loop spans 16 amino acids. Germline V gene data show CDR1 as MNHEY and CDR2 as SVGAGI. Trimming shortened V by 0 bases and J by 3 bases, and 11 bases separated the two germline ends. The CDR3 region is CASSYSGLEDTGELFF. The CDR3 DNA is TGTGCCAGCAGTTACTCTGGCCTAGAGGACACCGGGGAGCTGTTTTTT.

The chain combines TRBV27 with TRBJ2-7, with D maybe TRBD1 (6 bases). Trimming removed 3 bases from V and 7 bases from J, with 16 bases in between. CDR3 size: 14 residues. Germline V gene data show CDR1 as MNHEY and CDR2 as SMNVEV (reference sequence). The CDR3 DNA follows: TGTGCCAGCAGTTTGATACAGGGTCATGGGGAGCAGTACTTC. Encoded protein: CASSLIQGHGEQYF.

The rearrangement links TRBV25-1 to TRBJ2-1; 9 nucleotides align to TRBD1. The CDR3 length is 19 residues. Per germline, CDR1 MGHDK and CDR2 SYGVNS. Trimming removed 2 bases from V and 9 bases from J; junction bases left unmatched: 20. CDR3: CASSEILGSGTGSYGEQFF. CDR3 nucleotide sequence: TGTGCCAGCAGTGAAATTTTAGGGTCCGGGACAGGGTCATACGGTGAGCAGTTCTTC.

The CDR3 is CASAGLQETQYF. DNA of the CDR3: TGTGCCAGCGCGGGACTCCAGGAGACCCAGTACTTC. J is TRBJ2-7 and V is TRBV6-1; maybe TRBD2 (6 bases). The J call may be in error: the DNA end matches TRBJ2-5 better. CDR3 length: 12 amino acids. CDR1 and CDR2 (germline): MNHNS, SASEGT.

V and J are TRBV6-5 and TRBJ1-6; 10 nucleotides align to TRBD1. The CDR3 runs 17 residues. Germline V gene data show CDR1 as MNHEY and CDR2 as SVGAGI. Trimming took 4 bases from V and 2 from J; bases not matched to a gene: 5. The chain's CDR3 is CASSFRTGGPYNSPLHF. The CDR3 DNA reads TGTGCCAGCAGTTTCCGGACAGGGGGGCCCTATAATTCACCCCTCCACTTT.

The rearrangement links TRBV12-3 or TRBV12-4 to TRBJ1-2, with D uncertain. The CDR3 spans 12 residues. The ends were cut back, 3 bases at V and 7 bases at J, with 9 bases in the middle. CDR3 nucleotides: TGTGCCAGCAGTTTCTCGGGGTCTGGCTACACCTTC. This translates into CASSFSGSGYTF.

The chain combines TRBV6-1 with TRBJ2-3; TRBD1 aligns across 8 bases. This CDR3 spans 16 amino acids. CDR1 and CDR2 (germline): MNHNS, SASEGT. V dropped 3 bases and J dropped 1; count of bases not matched to a gene: 6. The CDR3 is CASSDRGRGRTDTQYF. CDR3 bases: TGTGCCAGCAGTGATCGAGGCAGGGGGCGCACAGATACGCAGTATTTT.

This clonotype has just a few counts. The J gene is TRBJ2-7, the V gene TRBV6-6; 8 nucleotides agree with TRBD1. The CDR3 loop spans 14 amino acids. Germline V gene lookup returns CDR1 MNHNY and CDR2 SVGAGI (reference sequence). The J segment lost 1 base and the V segment lost 10 bases, leaving 9 bases of the junction unmatched. The CDR3 DNA reads as TGTGCCACATACAGGGGACAGGAGTCCTACGAGCAGTACTTC. The encoded protein is CATYRGQESYEQYF.

This clonotype was found a few times. V usage is TRBV7-2 and J usage is TRBJ2-3, with a possible D match to TRBD1 (6 bases). Trimming shortened V by 0 bases and J by 3 bases, and 10 bases separated the two germline ends. The CDR3 runs 15 residues. Germline loops: CDR1 SGHTA, CDR2 FQGNSA. CDR3 DNA: TGTGCCAGCAGCTTAGCGGGGGCTGTGACAGATACGCAGTATTTT. It specifies CASSLAGAVTDTQYF.

The rearrangement joins TRBV6-2 or TRBV6-3 to TRBJ2-1; 9 positions match TRBD2. The CDR3 contains 13 residues. V shed 7 bases and J 10 bases; nucleotides not matched to a gene: 8. CDR1 is MNHEY and CDR2 is SVGEGT in the germline V gene. The CDR3 sequence: CASTIRLAAEQFF. The CDR3 region has the DNA TGTGCCAGCACCATTCGACTAGCGGCCGAGCAGTTCTTC.

The V and J genes are TRBV27 and TRBJ2-3, with D possibly matching TRBD2 (6 bases). Per the germline V gene, CDR1 is MNHEY and CDR2 is SMNVEV (reference sequence). This CDR3 contains 17 residues. The germline V and J ends were trimmed by 8 bases and 2 bases, with 23 bases remaining between them. The CDR3 coding sequence is TGTGCCAGCCTCCCTTTGTATGCTAGCGCCAACACAGATACGCAGTATTTT. Translation: CASLPLYASANTDTQYF.

This clonotype was seen repeatedly, ten times or more. The chain combines TRBV5-5 with TRBJ2-7; TRBD2 aligns across 8 bases. The CDR3 has 15 amino acids. J gave up 1 base and V 0 bases, and 3 bases lay outside the gene matches. The germline V gene encodes CDR1 SGHKS and CDR2 YYEKEE (reference sequence). CDR3 DNA: TGTGCCAGCAGCTTGGATTCGGGAGGGTCCTACGAGCAGTACTTC. Translating gives CASSLDSGGSYEQYF.

In regard to this clonotype: Since a much larger clone is just one base distant, this may be a read error. The rearrangement links TRBV20-1 to TRBJ1-2, with unresolved D. V was trimmed by 6 bases and J by 6 bases, leaving 17 bases between them. This CDR3 is built from 13 residues. CDR1 and CDR2 from the germline V gene are DFQATT and SNEGSKA (reference sequence). CDR3 in amino acids: CSAASVTGHGYTF. CDR3 nucleotides: TGCAGTGCCGCTAGTGTTACGGGTCATGGCTACACCTTC.

The chain couples TRBV20-1 to TRBJ2-7; TRBD2 agrees at 7 bases. The CDR3 consists of 14 residues. Germline CDR1 DFQATT, CDR2 SNEGSKA (reference sequence). The J segment lost 1 base and the V segment lost 5 bases, leaving 8 bases of the junction unmatched. This CDR3 is CSAPSGTTSYEQYF. DNA of the CDR3: TGCAGTGCTCCTTCCGGGACTACTTCCTACGAGCAGTACTTC.

The genes are TRBV18 and TRBJ2-1; D is ambiguous. V lost 5 bases and J 5 bases, leaving 7 bases between the germline ends. The CDR3 spans 12 residues. Looked up from germline, CDR1 is KGHSH and CDR2 is LQKENI. As DNA, the CDR3 is TGTGCCAGCTCAAAGGGCAACAATGAGCAGTTCTTC. The encoded protein is CASSKGNNEQFF. Combining the CDR3 with reference TRBV18 and TRBJ2-1 gives the whole variable domain NAGVMQNPRHLVRRRGQEARLRCSPMKGHSHVYWYRQLPEEGLKFMVYLQKENIIDESGMPKERFSAEFPKEGPSILRIQQVVRGDSAAYFCASSKGNNEQFFGPGTRLTVL.

This clonotype was counted a single time. A read error may be the cause here, since a much bigger clone is one base away. V and J are TRBV28 and TRBJ2-5; D gene uncertain. Germline V gene lookup returns CDR1 MDHEN and CDR2 SYDVKM. Between the trimmed V and J ends, which lost 7 bases and 2 bases, there was a span of 11 bases. The CDR3 runs to 13 residues. In DNA form, the CDR3 reads TGTGCCAGCAAACGGCAGAAGCAAGAGACCCAGTACTTC. Protein: CASKRQKQETQYF.

This clonotype has just a few counts. The chain is built from TRBV21-1 and TRBJ2-5; whether TRBD1, the table's D call, matches the DNA was not checked. TRBV21-1 is marked as a pseudogene. The CDR3 spans 15 residues. CDR3 sequence: CASYLRDRDSETQYF. CDR3 nucleotide sequence: TGTGCCAGCTACCTACGGGACAGGGACTCGGAGACCCAGTACTTC.

This chain joins TRBV29-1 and TRBJ2-5; D may be TRBD1 or TRBD2 (5 bases each). The CDR3 extends over 11 amino acids. Germline CDR1 is SQVTM and CDR2 is ANQGSEA. Trimming shortened V by 7 bases and J by 5 bases, and 11 bases separated the two germline ends. CDR3 amino acids: CSASEGETQYF. Here the CDR3 DNA reads TGCAGCGCAAGTGAGGGGGAGACCCAGTACTTC.

This clonotype was counted between two and nine times. The chain employs TRBV7-2 and TRBJ2-7; tentative D call: TRBD2 (5 bases). This CDR3 is 12 amino acids long. The germline V gene encodes CDR1 SGHTA and CDR2 FQGNSA. V lost 6 bases, J lost 6 bases, and 12 bases lay in between. CDR3 loop: CASSRDGIEQYF. CDR3 nucleotide sequence: TGTGCCAGCAGTCGCGACGGGATCGAGCAGTACTTC.

This clonotype was seen only a few times. The chain uses TRBV9 and TRBJ2-3; D unresolved. Trimming took off 0 bases at V and 2 bases at J, with 7 bases between the two ends. CDR1 is SGDLS, CDR2 YYNGEE, per germline. This CDR3 has 14 amino acids. The CDR3 spells CASSVASATDTQYF. Here the CDR3 DNA reads TGTGCCAGCAGCGTAGCCTCGGCCACAGATACGCAGTATTTT.

This clonotype was seen just once. J is TRBJ2-5 and V is TRBV11-2; 8 bases map to TRBD1. Germline CDR1 is SGHAT and CDR2 is FQNNGV. With 5 bases clipped from V and 11 bases from J, the junction kept 16 bases outside the gene matches. CDR3 length equals 15 residues. CDR3 loop: CASSPRQGLRNEQYF. The CDR3 DNA is TGTGCCAGCAGCCCCCGACAGGGGCTGAGAAATGAGCAGTACTTC.

This clonotype was counted at least ten times. This chain uses TRBV2 with TRBJ1-2, with 9 bases matching TRBD1. CDR1 SNHLY and CDR2 FYNNEI come from the germline V gene. There are 13 residues in the CDR3. V lost 4 bases to trimming and J lost 5 bases; unmatched junction nucleotides: 2. DNA of the CDR3: TGTGCCAGCAGTGGACAGGGGGTTTATGGCTACACCTTC. Protein: CASSGQGVYGYTF.

The V and J genes are TRBV3-1 and TRBJ2-7, with TRBD2 matching over 12 bases. V was pared by 7 bases and J by 2 bases, with 6 bases of the junction left unmatched. The CDR3 length is 15 residues. Germline CDR1 LGHDT, CDR2 YNNKEL (reference sequence). The CDR3 nucleotides are TGTGCCAGCAACCTAGCGGGGGGGCCCGCCTACGAGCAGTACTTC. It codes for CASNLAGGPAYEQYF.

This chain uses TRBV5-6 with TRBJ2-7; maybe TRBD1 (6 bases). Trimming removed 5 bases from V and 5 bases from J, with 14 bases in between. Germline V gene data show CDR1 as SGHDT and CDR2 as YYEEEE. CDR3 length: 13 residues. The CDR3 DNA sequence: TGTGCCAGCAGGCCGAACTCAGGGGACGAGCAGTACTTC. Its protein product is CASRPNSGDEQYF.

The chain recombines TRBV24-1 with TRBJ2-3; tentative D call: TRBD2 (5 bases). Trimming cost V 3 bases and J 0 bases, with 12 bases left between them. CDR3 size: 16 residues. The germline V gene has CDR1 KGHDR and CDR2 SFDVKD. CDR3 bases: TGTGCCACCAGTGATCAAACTAGGACTAGCACAGATACGCAGTATTTT. Its translation is CATSDQTRTSTDTQYF.